Listed below are T cell receptor beta chains from one sample, sequenced in a study of T-cell memory formation after mild COVID-19. MiXCR was run by TCRdb on the 5' RACE reads, yielding one entry per CDR3 protein. The sample includes about 620,000 distinct CDR3 sequences, roughly 18% of them seen just once. Sequenced: PBMCs or a T cell subset sorted from them (not recorded which). The receptors originated from an adult woman who had mild COVID-19 (a few samples of this study predate the infection). Cell type and time point are not known. Both conserved end residues are part of each CDR3. D genes are given only for firm matches. Clone sizes are given selectively: once, few, many, or a class where the clone is expanded.

V: TRBV5-4
size: .
D: TRBD2
J: TRBJ2-1
DNA: TGTGCCAGCAGCCAAACAGCGGGGGGGTTCAATGAGCAGTTCTTC
CDR3: CASSQTAGGFNEQFF

V: TRBV7-2
size: once
D: .
J: TRBJ1-1
DNA: TGTGCCAGCAGCGCTCGAGGTGTTGAAGCTTTCTTT
CDR3: CASSARGVEAFF

V: TRBV12-3/TRBV12-4
size: many
D: .
J: TRBJ2-7
DNA: TGTGCCAGCAGTTTGTCCCGGGGCGAGCAGTACTTC
CDR3: CASSLSRGEQYF

V: TRBV6-2/TRBV6-3
size: few
D: .
J: TRBJ1-1
DNA: TGTGCCAGCAGTACCAAGGGGTGGGCTGAAGCTTTCTTT
CDR3: CASSTKGWAEAFF

V: TRBV4-1
size: few
D: .
J: TRBJ2-7
DNA: TGCGCCAGCAGCCAAGGGAGTGGTACCTACGAGCAGTACTTC
CDR3: CASSQGSGTYEQYF

V: TRBV24-1
size: .
D: TRBD2
J: TRBJ2-2
DNA: TGTGCCACCAGTGATTTGACTAGCGGGAGAGGCACCGGGGAGCTGTTTTTT
CDR3: CATSDLTSGRGTGELFF

V: TRBV6-5
size: .
D: .
J: TRBJ1-2
DNA: TGTGCCAGCAGTTACTCGAGTTGGGGAGTAAGCGGTCCTTCTAATGGCTACACCTTC
CDR3: CASSYSSWGVSGPSNGYTF

V: TRBV6-1
size: few
D: .
J: TRBJ2-7
DNA: TGTGCCAGCTCGGGAAGGACCGGTAACGAGCAGTACTTC
CDR3: CASSGRTGNEQYF

V: TRBV29-1
size: .
D: .
J: TRBJ2-5
DNA: TGCAGCGTTTGGGGGTGGGGTCAAGAGACCCAGTACTTC
CDR3: CSVWGWGQETQYF

V: TRBV4-3
size: .
D: TRBD2
J: TRBJ2-1
DNA: TGCGCCAGCAGCCATCCCGCGACTAGCGGGAGGACCTACTGGAATGAGCAGTTCTTC
CDR3: CASSHPATSGRTYWNEQFF

V: TRBV28
size: many
D: .
J: TRBJ2-7
DNA: TGTGCCAGCAGCGAGGGGATCAACGAGCAGTACTTC
CDR3: CASSEGINEQYF

V: TRBV5-5
size: .
D: TRBD1
J: TRBJ2-5
DNA: TGTGCCAGCAGCTCCGGTCCCTGGACAGGGGAAAAGACCCAGTACTTC
CDR3: CASSSGPWTGEKTQYF

V: TRBV19
size: .
D: .
J: TRBJ1-2
DNA: TGTGCCAGTAGTATATTCTATGGCTACACCTTC
CDR3: CASSIFYGYTF

V: TRBV9
size: few
D: .
J: TRBJ2-2
DNA: TGTGCCAGCAGCGTAGGGGGACTTAATACCGGGGAGCTGTTTTTT
CDR3: CASSVGGLNTGELFF

V: TRBV20-1
size: .
D: .
J: TRBJ2-2
DNA: TGCAGTGCTAAACGGACGGACTATTTGGCCGGGGAGCTGTTTTTT
CDR3: CSAKRTDYLAGELFF

V: TRBV20-1
size: .
D: TRBD2
J: TRBJ2-1
DNA: TGCAGTGCTAGCCGAAAGTTAGGGGCTAGCGGGGAGGGAGAGCAGTTCTTC
CDR3: CSASRKLGASGEGEQFF

V: TRBV21-1
size: few
D: .
J: TRBJ1-5
DNA: TGTGCCACCCAGACGGACACGGGTAATCAGCCCCAGCATTTT
CDR3: CATQTDTGNQPQHF

V: TRBV5-1
size: many
D: .
J: TRBJ2-7
DNA: TGCGCCAGCAGCTTTAAGCAATACAGCGGGCAGTACTTC
CDR3: CASSFKQYSGQYF

V: TRBV13
size: few
D: .
J: TRBJ2-5
DNA: TGTGCCAGCAGCTTAAACTTTGTTGGCGGGCTAGAGGGGGAGACCCAGTACTTC
CDR3: CASSLNFVGGLEGETQYF